This T cell receptor beta chain was sequenced during a study of metastatic and nonmetastatic thyroid tumors. The overall study: For malignant and benign thyroid patients, tumor or nodule tissue and blood were the sources whose repertoires were compared. Study observations and caveats: In both blood and tumor samples, TCR beta diversity was reported significantly higher for malignant than benign nodules.

How the authors handled the data: A classifier of distant metastasis in papillary thyroid cancer was built from CDR3 differences (across clinicopathological groups). TCRdb re-called the PCR reads through MiXCR. TCRdb, not the authors, supplied the V and J calls. This table holds 5,400 or so clones, 30% to 40% found once. Thyroid surgery was performed in patients who had received no treatment beforehand. Notes on this clone: Its antigen is unidentified. No conserved phenylalanine or tryptophan ends this CDR3, so it is likely a read error.

Trimming removed 2 bases at V and 4 bases at J, with 15 bases between. CDR1 MNHEY and CDR2 SMNVEV come from the germline V gene (reference sequence). The CDR3 covers 15 residues. The sample was adjacent normal tissue. The V gene is TRBV27, the J gene TRBJ2-7; D is possibly TRBD1 or TRBD2 (6 bases each). This clonotype was sampled from a female donor with papillary thyroid cancer or a benign thyroid nodule (not recorded which). Some clones in this sample may be carry-over from other donors' samples. Here the CDR3 reads CASSLRGTWEYEQYL. DNA for the CDR3: TGTGCCAGCAGTTTACGCGGGACATGGGAATACGAGCAGTACTTG.